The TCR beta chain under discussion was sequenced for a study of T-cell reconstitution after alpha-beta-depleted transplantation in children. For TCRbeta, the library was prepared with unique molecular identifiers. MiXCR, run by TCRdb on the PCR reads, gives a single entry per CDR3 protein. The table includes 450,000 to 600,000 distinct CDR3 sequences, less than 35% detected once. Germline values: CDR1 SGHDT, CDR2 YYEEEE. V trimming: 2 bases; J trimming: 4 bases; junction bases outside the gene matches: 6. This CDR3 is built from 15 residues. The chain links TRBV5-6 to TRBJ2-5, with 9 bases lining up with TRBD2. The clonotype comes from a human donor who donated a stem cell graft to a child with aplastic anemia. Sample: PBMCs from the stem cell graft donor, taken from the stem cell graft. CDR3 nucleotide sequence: TGTGCCAGCAGCTTAGGCGCGGGAGGGTTAGAGACCCAGTACTTC. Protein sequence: CASSLGAGGLETQYF.